Here is one T cell receptor (beta chain) with its context. Profiled with immunoSEQ multiplex PCR; TCRdb holds only in-frame clones, not every one. This table has more than 65,000 clones, about 97% appearing once. The sample originates from a study of technical replicates of blood from a few donors. The V gene's germline CDR1 is SGHVS and CDR2 FNYEAQ. V lost 5 bases and J lost 7, with 20 bases in between. The CDR3 is made up of 15 amino acids. The rearrangement links TRBV7-6 to TRBJ1-2; TRBD1 is a possible D gene (6 bases). The specimen was T cells isolated from PBMCs. The origin of this receptor is a human donor in good health. The CDR3 is CASSPAGLTGLGYTF. As DNA, the CDR3 is TGTGCCAGCAGCCCCGCAGGCCTAACAGGGCTTGGCTACACCTTC.